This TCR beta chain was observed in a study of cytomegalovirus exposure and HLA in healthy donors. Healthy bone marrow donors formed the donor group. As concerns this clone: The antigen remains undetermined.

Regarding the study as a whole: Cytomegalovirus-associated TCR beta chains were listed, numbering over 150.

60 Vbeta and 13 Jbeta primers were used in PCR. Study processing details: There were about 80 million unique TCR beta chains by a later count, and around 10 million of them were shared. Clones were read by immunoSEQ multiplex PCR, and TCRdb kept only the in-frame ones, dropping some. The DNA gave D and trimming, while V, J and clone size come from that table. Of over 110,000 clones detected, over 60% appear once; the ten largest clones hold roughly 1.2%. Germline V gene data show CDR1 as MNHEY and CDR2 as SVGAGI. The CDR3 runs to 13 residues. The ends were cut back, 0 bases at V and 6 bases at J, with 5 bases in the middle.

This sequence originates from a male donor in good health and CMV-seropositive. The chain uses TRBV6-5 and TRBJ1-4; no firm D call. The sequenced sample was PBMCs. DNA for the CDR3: TGTGCCAGCAGTTACTCCCCGGATGAAAAACTGTTTTTT. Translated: CASSYSPDEKLFF.